This T cell receptor (beta chain) was recovered during a study of T cell repertoires in cytomegalovirus infection. The length of the CDR3 is 16 residues. Germline assignment: CDR1 MNHNS and CDR2 SASEGT. Losses at the gene ends were 6 bases for V and 1 base for J; bases not matched to a gene: 12. TCRdb reanalysed the reads using MiXCR and keeps one entry per CDR3 protein. In the table there are about 260,000 distinct CDR3 sequences, around 9% of which are singletons. Study-level points and caveats: The response measured ex vivo was dominated by TCR beta clonotypes (HLA-C-restricted and CMV-specific).

This clonotype was seen ten or more times. Its antigen is undetermined. The specimen sequenced was PBMCs. The source is a human donor in good health (CMV status not recorded). Some clones in this sample may be carry-over from other donors' samples. The chain employs TRBV6-1 and TRBJ2-7; 7 bases fit TRBD1. The CDR3 reads CASRPRPGQNSYEQYF. CDR3 nucleotides: TGTGCCAGCAGGCCTAGACCGGGACAGAATTCCTACGAGCAGTACTTC.